This entry describes one T cell receptor (beta chain). The data originate from a study of blood T cell repertoires in COVID-19. Looking at the study overall: Samples taken during acute and convalescent COVID-19 were collected in the United States, Italy and Spain. PBMCs, B-cell-depleted T cells, or T cells were the source of the cDNA or gDNA that made up the material.

Under the authors' procedure: Estimates of nucleated cell counts were drawn from the amplification of reference gene primers. Here immunoSEQ multiplex PCR was the method, and the copy in TCRdb shows in-frame clones only, minus some. D and trimming come from the DNA, and the V and J calls and clone size come from that table. The data show about 190,000 clones, with approximately 80% seen just once and roughly 14% held by the top ten. Germline V gene lookup returns CDR1 MNHEY and CDR2 SMNVEV (reference sequence). V was pared by 7 bases and J by 2 bases, with 23 bases between. The CDR3 loop spans 17 amino acids.

The clonotype originates from a man aged 50 to 59 who had recovered from COVID-19. The sample was peripheral blood. This chain links TRBV27 with TRBJ2-5; D remains ambiguous. The CDR3 sequence is CASTFKFRDFRQETQYF. The CDR3 coding sequence is TGTGCCAGCACCTTTAAGTTCCGCGATTTCCGTCAAGAGACCCAGTACTTC.